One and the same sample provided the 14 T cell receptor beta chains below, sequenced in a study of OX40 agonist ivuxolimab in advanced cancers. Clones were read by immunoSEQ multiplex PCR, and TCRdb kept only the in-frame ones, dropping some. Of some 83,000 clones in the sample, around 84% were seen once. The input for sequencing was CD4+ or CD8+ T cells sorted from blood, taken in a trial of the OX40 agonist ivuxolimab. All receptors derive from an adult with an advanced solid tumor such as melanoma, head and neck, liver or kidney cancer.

For the CDR3, the DNA is TGTGCCTGGAGTATACAGGAATACTACGAGCAGTACTTC. This translates into CAWSIQEYYEQYF. The rearrangement links TRBV30 to TRBJ2-7; D perhaps matches TRBD1 (5 bases). Deletions cut 2 bases from V and 3 bases from J, with 11 bases between. The CDR3 loop spans 13 amino acids. From germline, CDR1 is GTSNPN and CDR2 SVGIG (reference sequence).

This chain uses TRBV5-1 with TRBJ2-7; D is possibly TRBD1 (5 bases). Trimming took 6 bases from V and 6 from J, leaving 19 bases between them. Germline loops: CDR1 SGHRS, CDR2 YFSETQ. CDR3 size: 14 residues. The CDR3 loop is CASTRAYETSEQYF. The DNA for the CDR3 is TGCGCCAGCACCAGGGCGTACGAAACCTCCGAGCAGTACTTC.

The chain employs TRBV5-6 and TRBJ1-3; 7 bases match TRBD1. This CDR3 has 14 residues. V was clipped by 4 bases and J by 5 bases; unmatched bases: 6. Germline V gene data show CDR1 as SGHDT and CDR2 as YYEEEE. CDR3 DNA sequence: TGTGCCAGCAGCGCGACAGGGAGCCGAAACACCATATATTTT. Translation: CASSATGSRNTIYF.

CDR3 sequence: CRPQGNTEAFF. The DNA for the CDR3 is TGCAGGCCCCAGGGGAACACTGAAGCTTTCTTT. This chain links TRBV20-1 with TRBJ1-1, with D possibly being TRBD1 (5 bases). The V gene's germline CDR1 is DFQATT and CDR2 SNEGSKA (reference sequence). The CDR3 extends over 11 amino acids.

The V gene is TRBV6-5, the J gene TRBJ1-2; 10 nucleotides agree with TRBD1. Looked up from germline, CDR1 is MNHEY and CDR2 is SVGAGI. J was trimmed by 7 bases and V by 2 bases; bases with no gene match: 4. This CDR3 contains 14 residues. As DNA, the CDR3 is TGTGCCAGCAGTTACAAGGGACAGGGGCTTGGCTACACCTTC. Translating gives CASSYKGQGLGYTF.

The CDR3 DNA is TGTGCCTTCTTTATTTCTCGGGCATATGGCTACACCTTC. Its translation is CAFFISRAYGYTF. This chain uses TRBV30 with TRBJ1-2; D is uncertain. CDR1 and CDR2 from the germline V gene are GTSNPN and SVGIG (reference sequence). The CDR3 extends over 13 amino acids. Trimming took 7 bases from V and 5 from J, leaving 17 bases between them.

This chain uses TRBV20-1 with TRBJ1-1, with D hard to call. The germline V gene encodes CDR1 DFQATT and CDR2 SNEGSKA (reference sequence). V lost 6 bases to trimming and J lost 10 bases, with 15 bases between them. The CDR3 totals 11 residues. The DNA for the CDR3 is TGCAGTGCCCCTGAGGGTTTCTCAGCTTTCTTT. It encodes CSAPEGFSAFF.

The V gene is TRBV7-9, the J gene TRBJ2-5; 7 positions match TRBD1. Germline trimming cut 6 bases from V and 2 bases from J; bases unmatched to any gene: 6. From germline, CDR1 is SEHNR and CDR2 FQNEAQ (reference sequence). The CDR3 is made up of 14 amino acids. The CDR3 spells CASRQTGNQETQYF. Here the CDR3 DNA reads TGTGCCAGCAGACAGACAGGGAATCAAGAGACCCAGTACTTC.

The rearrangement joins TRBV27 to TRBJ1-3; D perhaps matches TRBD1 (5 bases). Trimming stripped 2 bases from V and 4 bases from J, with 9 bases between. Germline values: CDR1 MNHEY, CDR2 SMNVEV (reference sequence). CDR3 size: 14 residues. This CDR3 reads CASSLTREGNTIYF. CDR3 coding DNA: TGTGCCAGCAGTTTAACCAGGGAGGGAAACACCATATATTTT.

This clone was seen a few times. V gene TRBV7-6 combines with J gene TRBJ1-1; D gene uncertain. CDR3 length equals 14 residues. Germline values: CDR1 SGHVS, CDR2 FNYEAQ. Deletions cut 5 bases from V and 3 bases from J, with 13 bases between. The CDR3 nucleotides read TGTGCCAGCAGCCCGGCTCCTCGGGACACTGAAGCTTTCTTT. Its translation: CASSPAPRDTEAFF.

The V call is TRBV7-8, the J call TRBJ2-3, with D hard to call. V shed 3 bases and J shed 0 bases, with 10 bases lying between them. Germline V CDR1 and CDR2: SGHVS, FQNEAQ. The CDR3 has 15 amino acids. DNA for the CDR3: TGTGCCAGCAGCTTTATTTCTTACAGCACAGATACGCAGTATTTT. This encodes CASSFISYSTDTQYF.

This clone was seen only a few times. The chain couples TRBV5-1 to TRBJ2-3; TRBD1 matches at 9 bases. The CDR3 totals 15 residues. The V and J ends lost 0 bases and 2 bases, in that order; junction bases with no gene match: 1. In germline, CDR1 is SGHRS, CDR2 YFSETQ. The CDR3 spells CASSLGDRATDTQYF. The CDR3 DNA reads TGCGCCAGCAGCTTGGGGGACAGGGCCACAGATACGCAGTATTTT.

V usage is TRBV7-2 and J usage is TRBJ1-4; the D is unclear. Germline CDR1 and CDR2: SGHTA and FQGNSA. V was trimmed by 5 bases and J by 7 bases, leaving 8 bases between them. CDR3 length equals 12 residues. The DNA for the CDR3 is TGTGCCAGCAGCCGTATTGGTGAAAAACTGTTTTTT. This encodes CASSRIGEKLFF. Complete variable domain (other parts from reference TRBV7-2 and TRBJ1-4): GAGVSQSPSNKVTEKGKDVELRCDPISGHTALYWYRQSLGQGLEFLIYFQGNSAPDKSGLPSDRFSAERTGGSVSTLTIQRTQQEDSAVYLCASSRIGEKLFFGSGTQLSVL.

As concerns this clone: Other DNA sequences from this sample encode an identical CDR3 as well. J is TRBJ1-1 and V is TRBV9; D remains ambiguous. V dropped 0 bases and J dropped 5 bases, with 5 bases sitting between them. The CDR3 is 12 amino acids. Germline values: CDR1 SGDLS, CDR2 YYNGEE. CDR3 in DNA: TGTGCCAGCAGCGTAGGAGGAACTGAAGCTTTCTTT. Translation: CASSVGGTEAFF.